Listed below are T cell receptor beta chains from one sample, sequenced in a study of T cells in Graves' hyperthyroidism and ophthalmopathy. MiXCR, applied by TCRdb to the multiplex PCR reads, yields one record per CDR3 protein. The sample holds around 420,000 distinct CDR3 sequences, roughly 13% seen once. Sequenced: blood. Receptor source: a woman under 30 with Graves' hyperthyroidism. The CDR3 runs from the conserved cysteine through the conserved F or W.

J | V | CDR3
TRBJ2-7 | TRBV27 | CASRSNLWPGGDTYEQYF
TRBJ1-1 | TRBV29-1 | CSAFVRTEAFF
TRBJ2-5 | TRBV7-9 | CASSSPRQQETQYF
TRBJ2-1 | TRBV6-2/TRBV6-3 | CATLAFVSSYNEQFF
TRBJ1-5 | TRBV27 | CASSRAGNQPQHF
TRBJ2-2 | TRBV12-3/TRBV12-4 | CASRGTTGLNTGELFF
TRBJ1-1 | TRBV10-3 | CAISGGQGWREDTEAFF
TRBJ2-1 | TRBV6-2/TRBV6-3 | CASSYSWLAGYNEQFF
TRBJ2-5 | TRBV25-1 | CASSDPVGTQETQYF
TRBJ1-1 | TRBV25-1 | CASGQAGFNTEAFF
TRBJ2-7 | TRBV27 | CASSKLAGGHSNEQYF
TRBJ2-3 | TRBV11-2 | CASSIAGGTDTQYF
TRBJ2-7 | TRBV20-1 | CSARGTSGSGYEQYF
TRBJ1-1 | TRBV5-1 | CASSGGVDTEAFF
TRBJ2-1 | TRBV6-6 | CASSYSSTDYNEQFF
TRBJ2-4 | TRBV6-2/TRBV6-3 | CASSHRVDIQYF
TRBJ2-7 | TRBV3-1 | CASSQDHVSGTDEQYF